A single T cell receptor beta chain is shown here with its context. The data stem from a study of blood T cell repertoires in COVID-19. The protocol was immunoSEQ multiplex PCR, while the TCRdb copy is restricted to in-frame clones and leaves out a portion. The table records some 270,000 clones, approximately 85% of them present only once. The CDR3 totals 17 residues. Germline values: CDR1 LGHDT, CDR2 YNNKEL (reference sequence). With V trimmed by 3 bases and J by 2 bases, 9 bases remained unmatched. Participants, about 18 to 89 years old, spanned about 26 US areas. The chain uses TRBV3-1 (or the pseudogene TRBV3-2) and TRBJ1-2, with 10 bases identical to TRBD1. Sequencing was carried out using PBMCs or T cells enriched from blood (not recorded which). The TCR originated in a woman under 40 who had recovered from COVID-19. The CDR3 spells CASSHWDRGRLNYGYTF. The CDR3 coding sequence is TGTGCCAGCAGCCATTGGGACAGGGGAAGATTGAACTATGGCTACACCTTC.